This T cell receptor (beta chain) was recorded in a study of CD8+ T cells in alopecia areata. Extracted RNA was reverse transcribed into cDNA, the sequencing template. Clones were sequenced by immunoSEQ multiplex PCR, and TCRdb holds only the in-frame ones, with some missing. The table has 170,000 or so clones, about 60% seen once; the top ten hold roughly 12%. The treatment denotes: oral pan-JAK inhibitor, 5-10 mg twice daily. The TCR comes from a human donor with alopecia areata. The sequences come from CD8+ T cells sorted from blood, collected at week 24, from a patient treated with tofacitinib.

The CDR3 is CASSQRDSYEQYF. DNA for the CDR3: TGTGCCAGCAGCCAACGGGACAGCTACGAGCAGTACTTC. The chain uses TRBV4-2 and TRBJ2-7; 7 nucleotides match TRBD1. The germline CDR1 and CDR2 sequences are LGHNA and YNFKEQ. With 2 bases clipped from V and 3 bases from J, the junction kept 1 base outside the gene matches. The CDR3 runs to 13 residues.